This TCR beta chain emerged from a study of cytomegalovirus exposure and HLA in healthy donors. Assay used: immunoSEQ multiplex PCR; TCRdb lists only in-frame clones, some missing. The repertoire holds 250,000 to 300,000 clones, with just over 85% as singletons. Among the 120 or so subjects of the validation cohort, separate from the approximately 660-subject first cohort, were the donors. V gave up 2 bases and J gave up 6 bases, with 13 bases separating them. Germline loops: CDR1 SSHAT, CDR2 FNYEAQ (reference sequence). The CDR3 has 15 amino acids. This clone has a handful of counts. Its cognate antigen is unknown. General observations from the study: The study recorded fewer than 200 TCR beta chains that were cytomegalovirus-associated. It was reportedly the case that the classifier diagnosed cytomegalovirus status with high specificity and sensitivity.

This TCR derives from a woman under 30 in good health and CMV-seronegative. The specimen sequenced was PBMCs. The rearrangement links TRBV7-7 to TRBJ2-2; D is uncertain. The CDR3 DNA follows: TGTGCCAGCAGCTTAAGTGGAAGTCGGGCCGGGGAGCTGTTTTTT. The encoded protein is CASSLSGSRAGELFF.